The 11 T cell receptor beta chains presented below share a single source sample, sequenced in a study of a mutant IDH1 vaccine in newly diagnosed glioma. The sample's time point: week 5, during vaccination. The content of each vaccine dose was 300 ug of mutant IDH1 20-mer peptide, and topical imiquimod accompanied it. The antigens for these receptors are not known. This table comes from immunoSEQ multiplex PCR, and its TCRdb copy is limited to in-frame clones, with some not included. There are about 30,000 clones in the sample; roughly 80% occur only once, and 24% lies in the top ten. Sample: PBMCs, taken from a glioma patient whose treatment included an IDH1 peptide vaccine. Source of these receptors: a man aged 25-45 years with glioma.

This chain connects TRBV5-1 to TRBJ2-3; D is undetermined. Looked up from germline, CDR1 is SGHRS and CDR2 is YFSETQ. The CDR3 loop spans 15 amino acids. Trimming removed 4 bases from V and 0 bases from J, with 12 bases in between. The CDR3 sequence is CASSPPSISTDTQYF. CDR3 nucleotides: TGCGCCAGCAGCCCCCCTTCGATAAGCACAGATACGCAGTATTTT. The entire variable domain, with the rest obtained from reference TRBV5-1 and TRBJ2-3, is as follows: KAGVTQTPRYLIKTRGQQVTLSCSPISGHRSVSWYQQTPGQGLQFLFEYFSETQRNKGNFPGRFSGRQFSNSRSEMNVSTLELGDSALYLCASSPPSISTDTQYFGPGTRLTVL.

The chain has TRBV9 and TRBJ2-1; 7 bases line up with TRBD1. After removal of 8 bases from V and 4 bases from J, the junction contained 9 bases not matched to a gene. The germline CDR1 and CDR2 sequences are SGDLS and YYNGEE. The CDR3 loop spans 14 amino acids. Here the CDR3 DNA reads TGTGCCAGTAATCCGGGACAGTCGTACAATGAGCAGTTCTTC. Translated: CASNPGQSYNEQFF.

CDR3: CASSNAGLGYEQYF. As DNA, the CDR3 is TGTGCCAGCAGCAACGCGGGGCTAGGCTACGAGCAGTACTTC. V gene TRBV11-2 combines with J gene TRBJ2-7, with D possibly TRBD2 on 6 matching bases. Germline values: CDR1 SGHAT, CDR2 FQNNGV. Between the trimmed V and J ends, which lost 5 bases and 3 bases, there was a span of 14 bases. The CDR3 covers 14 residues.

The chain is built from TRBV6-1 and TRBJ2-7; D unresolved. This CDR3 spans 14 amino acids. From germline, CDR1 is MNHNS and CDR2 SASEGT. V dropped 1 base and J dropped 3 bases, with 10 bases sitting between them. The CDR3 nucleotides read TGTGCCAGCAGTGAAGGGCTGCTTCTCTACGAGCAGTACTTC. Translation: CASSEGLLLYEQYF.

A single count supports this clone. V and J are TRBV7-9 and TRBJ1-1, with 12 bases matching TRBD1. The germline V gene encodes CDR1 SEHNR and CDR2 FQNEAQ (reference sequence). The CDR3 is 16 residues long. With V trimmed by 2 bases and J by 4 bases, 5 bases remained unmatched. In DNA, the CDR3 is TGTGCCAGCAGCTTACCGGGACAGGGGGCAGGCACTGAAGCTTTCTTT. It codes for CASSLPGQGAGTEAFF.

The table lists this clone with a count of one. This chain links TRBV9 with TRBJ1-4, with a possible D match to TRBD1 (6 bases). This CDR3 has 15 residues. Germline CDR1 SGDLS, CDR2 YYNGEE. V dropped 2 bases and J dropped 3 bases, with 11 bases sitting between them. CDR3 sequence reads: CASSVQQGSNEKLFF. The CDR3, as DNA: TGTGCCAGCAGCGTCCAACAGGGATCTAATGAAAAACTGTTTTTT. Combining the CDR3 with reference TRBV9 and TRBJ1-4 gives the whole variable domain DSGVTQTPKHLITATGQRVTLRCSPRSGDLSVYWYQQSLDQGLQFLIQYYNGEERAKGNILERFSAQQFPDLHSELNLSSLELGDSALYFCASSVQQGSNEKLFFGSGTQLSVL.

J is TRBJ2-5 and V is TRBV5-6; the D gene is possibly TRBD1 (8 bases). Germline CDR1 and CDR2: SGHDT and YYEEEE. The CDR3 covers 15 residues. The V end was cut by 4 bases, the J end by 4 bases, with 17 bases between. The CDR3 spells CASSTRTGRAETQYF. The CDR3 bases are TGTGCCAGCAGCACCCGGACAGGGAGGGCAGAGACCCAGTACTTC.

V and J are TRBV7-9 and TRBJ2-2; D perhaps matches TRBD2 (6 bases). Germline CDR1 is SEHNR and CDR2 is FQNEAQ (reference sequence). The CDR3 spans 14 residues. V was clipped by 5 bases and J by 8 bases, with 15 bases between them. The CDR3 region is CASSPGDGRGELFF. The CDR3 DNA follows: TGTGCCAGCAGCCCGGGGGACGGACGAGGGGAGCTGTTTTTT.

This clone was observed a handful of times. The CDR3 loop reads CATSGGQGYNEQFF. The CDR3 DNA reads TGTGCCACCAGCGGAGGACAGGGATACAATGAGCAGTTCTTC. The rearrangement links TRBV15 to TRBJ2-1, with TRBD1 matching 8 bases. Germline CDR1 reads LNHNV; CDR2 reads YYDKDF (reference sequence). CDR3 length: 14 residues. The junction had 4 bases not matched to a gene; V was cut back by 5 bases and J by 4 bases.

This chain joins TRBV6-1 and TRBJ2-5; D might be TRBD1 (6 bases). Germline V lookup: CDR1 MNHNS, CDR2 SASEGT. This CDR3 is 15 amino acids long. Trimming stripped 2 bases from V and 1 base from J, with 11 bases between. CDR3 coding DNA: TGTGCCAGCAGTGAAACCGGACAGACCCAAGAGACCCAGTACTTC. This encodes CASSETGQTQETQYF.

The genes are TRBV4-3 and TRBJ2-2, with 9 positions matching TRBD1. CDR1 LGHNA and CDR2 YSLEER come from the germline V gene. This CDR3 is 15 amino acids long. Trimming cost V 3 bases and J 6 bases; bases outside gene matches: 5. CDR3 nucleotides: TGCGCCAGCAGCCATGTTGACAGGGGGGCCGGGGAGCTGTTTTTT. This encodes CASSHVDRGAGELFF.